The 15 T cell receptor beta chains presented below share a single source sample, sequenced in a study of lymphopenia after photon versus proton radiotherapy. Profiled with immunoSEQ multiplex PCR; TCRdb holds only in-frame clones, not every one. This repertoire shows 25,000 to 30,000 clones, about 86% found once; its top ten account for roughly 48%. This specimen consisted of peripheral blood, obtained from a patient treated with proton-based radiotherapy. Source of these receptors: a woman in her sixties or seventies with cholangiocarcinoma. Some clones in this sample may be carry-over from other donors' samples.

This chain links TRBV19 with TRBJ2-3, with D uncertain. The CDR3 is 13 amino acids. CDR1 LNHDA and CDR2 SQIVND come from the germline V gene (reference sequence). V lost 6 bases and J 2 bases, leaving 9 bases between the germline ends. CDR3 in amino acids: CASRLVTTDTQYF. CDR3 DNA sequence: TGTGCCAGTAGGCTAGTGACCACAGATACGCAGTATTTT.

This chain uses TRBV11-3 with TRBJ2-1, with D possibly TRBD2 on 7 matching bases. Germline V gene lookup returns CDR1 SGHNT and CDR2 YENEEA. The CDR3 sequence is 16 residues long. The ends were cut back, 0 bases at V and 0 bases at J, with 9 bases in the middle. For the CDR3, the DNA is TGTGCCAGCAGCTTAGAGGGGGGGGCCTCCTACAATGAGCAGTTCTTC. Translating it yields CASSLEGGASYNEQFF.

V is TRBV5-1 and J is TRBJ2-5, with 7 bases fitting TRBD2. CDR3 length: 15 amino acids. V dropped 2 bases and J dropped 0; count of bases not matched to a gene: 4. Germline CDR1 and CDR2: SGHRS and YFSETQ. Here the CDR3 reads CASSFGRGYQETQYF. CDR3 nucleotide sequence: TGCGCCAGCAGCTTTGGGCGGGGGTACCAAGAGACCCAGTACTTC.

The chain uses TRBV18 and TRBJ2-7, with TRBD2 matching 8 bases. Germline V gives CDR1 KGHSH, CDR2 LQKENI. CDR3 length: 16 amino acids. V lost 2 bases to trimming and J lost 8 bases; unmatched junction nucleotides: 14. This CDR3 is CASSPTLKRESVKQYF. DNA of the CDR3: TGTGCCAGCTCACCAACCCTCAAGCGGGAGTCAGTCAAGCAGTACTTC.

The chain couples TRBV5-1 to TRBJ2-2, with TRBD2 matching 13 bases. CDR1 SGHRS and CDR2 YFSETQ come from the germline V gene. The CDR3 runs to 17 residues. J lost 2 bases, V lost 4 bases, and 5 bases had no gene match. CDR3 residues: CASSSGGLAGNTGELFF. CDR3 DNA sequence: TGCGCCAGCAGCAGCGGGGGACTAGCGGGAAACACCGGGGAGCTGTTTTTT.

The chain carries TRBV7-8 and TRBJ1-1; tentative D call: TRBD1 (6 bases). The CDR3 has 14 residues. Trimming pared 6 bases from V and 6 bases from J, leaving 17 bases between. Germline CDR1 and CDR2: SGHVS and FQNEAQ. CDR3 nucleotides: TGTGCCAGCAGACCCCCCGGGACAAGGTCTGAAGCTTTCTTT. Amino acids: CASRPPGTRSEAFF.

Points on this clone: The DNA is left out, because the CDR3 cannot be placed on it with certainty; the CDR3 is given as TCRdb lists it. The chain is built from TRBV21-1 and TRBJ2-7; the D segment call TRBD1 is taken from the table without a DNA check. TRBV21-1 is deemed a pseudogene. 14 amino acids form the CDR3, both terminal residues included. CDR3 residues: CASTFGTGIYEQYF.

This chain joins TRBV5-1 and TRBJ1-3; D gene ambiguous. This CDR3 comprises 16 residues. Germline CDR1 is SGHRS and CDR2 is YFSETQ. The V and J ends lost 2 bases and 4 bases respectively, with 16 bases between them. The CDR3 protein is CASSFSVSVPGNTIYF. Here the CDR3 DNA reads TGCGCCAGCAGCTTCTCTGTATCGGTACCCGGAAACACCATATATTTT.

The rearrangement uses TRBV29-1 and TRBJ2-5; no firm D call. Trimming removed 8 bases at V and 5 bases at J, with 15 bases between. The CDR3 has 12 residues. In germline, CDR1 is SQVTM, CDR2 ANQGSEA. CDR3 loop: CSFCPGTETQYF. In DNA form, the CDR3 reads TGCAGCTTCTGTCCGGGCACGGAGACCCAGTACTTC.

This clone was counted only a few times. Other DNA sequences from this sample encode an identical CDR3 as well. The CDR3 is CASSLTGTSGIEQFF. CDR3 nucleotides: TGTGCCAGCAGCCTCACCGGGACTAGCGGGATAGAGCAGTTCTTC. The V call is TRBV11-2, the J call TRBJ2-1, with 13 bases fitting TRBD2. The J segment lost 10 bases and the V segment lost 5 bases, leaving 8 bases of the junction unmatched. The CDR3 runs to 15 residues. Germline V gene sequence: CDR1 SGHAT, CDR2 FQNNGV.

The rearrangement links TRBV2 to TRBJ1-5, with D possibly matching TRBD1 (6 bases). The CDR3 extends over 14 amino acids. Germline assignment: CDR1 SNHLY and CDR2 FYNNEI. V lost 8 bases and J 6 bases, leaving 17 bases between the germline ends. The CDR3 reads CASELISGAQPQHF. The DNA of the CDR3 is TGTGCCAGCGAGCTAATTTCAGGGGCTCAGCCCCAGCATTTT.

The rearrangement uses TRBV19 and TRBJ1-3; D is possibly TRBD1 (5 bases). Germline V gene data show CDR1 as LNHDA and CDR2 as SQIVND (reference sequence). Trimming took 3 bases from V and 0 from J, leaving 18 bases between them. This CDR3 is 18 amino acids long. The CDR3 DNA reads TGTGCCAGTAGTATCCGGGACGGCCTCAAAATCTCTGGAAACACCATATATTTT. Protein sequence: CASSIRDGLKISGNTIYF.

This chain connects TRBV7-9 to TRBJ2-1; 9 bases align to TRBD2. The CDR3 spans 17 residues. CDR1 is SEHNR, CDR2 FQNEAQ, per germline (reference sequence). The V segment lost 11 bases and the J segment 1 base; nucleotides outside the gene matches: 15. CDR3 in DNA: TGTGCCGGTTTGGGGACTAGCCACGAGACGTCCTACAATGAGCAGTTCTTC. Amino acid sequence: CAGLGTSHETSYNEQFF.

This clone appeared once. The genes are TRBV5-1 and TRBJ1-1; 9 bases are shared with TRBD1. Per germline, CDR1 SGHRS and CDR2 YFSETQ. The CDR3 contains 16 residues. After removal of 6 bases from V and 5 bases from J, the junction contained 14 bases not matched to a gene. CDR3 loop: CASTRQGGGSGTEAFF. As DNA, the CDR3 is TGCGCCAGCACCCGACAGGGGGGTGGGAGTGGGACTGAAGCTTTCTTT.

The chain employs TRBV7-2 and TRBJ2-5; no definite D call. Deletions cut 3 bases from V and 3 bases from J, with 11 bases between. Looked up from germline, CDR1 is SGHTA and CDR2 is FQGNSA. This CDR3 is built from 14 residues. CDR3 DNA sequence: TGTGCCAGCAGCTTTCAGCGAGGAAAAGAGACCCAGTACTTC. Translating it yields CASSFQRGKETQYF.